The 19 T cell receptor beta chains in this list originate from one sample, sequenced in a study of beta chain features in type 1 diabetes. Expressed TCRB transcripts were sequenced because the isolated RNA had all been reverse transcribed beforehand. Profiling relied on immunoSEQ multiplex PCR, and the TCRdb table lists in-frame clones only, not all of them. Of about 620,000 clones in the sample, about 16% were seen once. The sample taken for sequencing was naive CD4+ T cells from blood. The receptors were sampled from a man aged 18 to 35 in good health.

The V call is TRBV18, the J call TRBJ2-2, with D unclear. This CDR3 is built from 10 residues. The V and J ends lost 5 bases and 6 bases respectively, with 1 base between them. CDR1 and CDR2 from the germline V gene are KGHSH and LQKENI. CDR3 amino acids: CASSAGELFF. The CDR3 coding sequence is TGTGCCAGCTCAGCCGGGGAGCTGTTTTTT.

The chain links TRBV9 to TRBJ2-1, with 8 bases fitting TRBD2. The CDR3 contains 16 residues. V lost 1 base and J lost 5; bases outside the gene matches: 8. CDR1 SGDLS and CDR2 YYNGEE come from the germline V gene. The CDR3 DNA reads TGTGCCAGCAGCGTAAATAAGGCTAGCGGGCACAATGAGCAGTTCTTC. Its translation is CASSVNKASGHNEQFF.

CDR3 region: CASSGQTGTGGVKDTQYF. The CDR3 nucleotides are TGTGCCAGCAGCGGACAGACCGGGACAGGGGGCGTCAAGGATACGCAGTATTTT. The chain links TRBV9 to TRBJ2-3; TRBD1 matches at 12 bases. Germline V gives CDR1 SGDLS, CDR2 YYNGEE. V shed 3 bases and J 6 bases; nucleotides not matched to a gene: 14. This CDR3 comprises 18 residues.

This clone has a handful of counts. This CDR3 is also generated by other DNA sequences in the sample. V usage is TRBV7-2 and J usage is TRBJ2-5, with TRBD1 matching 9 bases. The CDR3 sequence is 15 residues long. The trim removed 1 base at V and 4 bases at J, leaving 4 bases unmatched. The germline V gene encodes CDR1 SGHTA and CDR2 FQGNSA. The CDR3 region has the DNA TGTGCCAGCAGCTTAGGGGGACAGGGTGTAGAGACCCAGTACTTC. This codes for CASSLGGQGVETQYF.

The gene calls are TRBV18 and TRBJ2-4; D is perhaps TRBD1 or TRBD2 (5 bases each). The germline gives CDR1 KGHSH, CDR2 LQKENI. CDR3 length equals 15 residues. V shed 3 bases and J shed 7 bases, with 16 bases lying between them. CDR3 DNA: TGTGCCAGCTCACCGGTCGGGGACCTAGGGAACATTCAGTACTTC. Translating it yields CASSPVGDLGNIQYF.

This clone was counted at least ten times. This chain connects TRBV7-3 to TRBJ2-1, with no clear D. With 4 bases removed from V and 6 bases from J, the gap between germline ends came to 10 bases. Germline CDR1 reads SGHTA; CDR2 reads FQGTGA. The CDR3 extends over 13 amino acids. CDR3 sequence: CASSSGLPNEQFF. The CDR3 nucleotides are TGTGCCAGCAGCTCTGGGCTGCCCAATGAGCAGTTCTTC.

This clone was detected only a few times. The chain has TRBV4-3 and TRBJ1-2, with D uncertain. V was shortened by 0 bases and J by 1 base, with 9 bases between the two germline ends. This CDR3 is 15 amino acids long. Per the germline V gene, CDR1 is LGHNA and CDR2 is YSLEER. The CDR3 region has the DNA TGCGCCAGCAGCCAAGAGTACGAACTTAACTATGGCTACACCTTC. Protein sequence: CASSQEYELNYGYTF.

The chain carries TRBV2 and TRBJ1-5; D ambiguous. The V end lost 5 bases, the J end lost 0 bases, and 5 bases lay between the germline ends. The CDR3 contains 13 residues. Germline CDR1 reads SNHLY; CDR2 reads FYNNEI. Here the CDR3 DNA reads TGTGCCAGCAGTCGGGATAGCAATCAGCCCCAGCATTTT. Translated, it gives CASSRDSNQPQHF.

The genes are TRBV28 and TRBJ2-1, with D perhaps assigned TRBD1 or TRBD2 (6 bases each). This CDR3 spans 17 amino acids. Looked up from germline, CDR1 is MDHEN and CDR2 is SYDVKM. V was clipped by 6 bases and J by 3 bases, with 21 bases between them. CDR3 coding DNA: TGTGCCAGCAGACCGTCGAGCCTCGGGGGCAGCTACAATGAGCAGTTCTTC. Its translation: CASRPSSLGGSYNEQFF.

In its sample, this clone was seen a few times. The V gene is TRBV7-3, the J gene TRBJ1-2; D might be TRBD1 (5 bases). The CDR3 runs to 12 residues. From germline, CDR1 is SGHTA and CDR2 FQGTGA. Trimming took off 3 bases at V and 8 bases at J, with 10 bases between the two ends. DNA for the CDR3: TGTGCCAGCAGCTTGGGTAGGGACGGCTACACCTTC. Translated, it gives CASSLGRDGYTF.

This clone was picked up a small number of times. The chain employs TRBV5-1 and TRBJ2-5; 10 nucleotides align to TRBD2. The ends lost 1 base at V and 5 bases at J; junction bases unmatched: 2. The CDR3 runs 14 residues. The V gene's germline CDR1 is SGHRS and CDR2 YFSETQ. The CDR3: CASSLTTSGETQYF. CDR3 coding DNA: TGCGCCAGCAGCTTGACGACTAGCGGGGAGACCCAGTACTTC. Full variable domain (rest looked up from reference TRBV5-1 and TRBJ2-5): KAGVTQTPRYLIKTRGQQVTLSCSPISGHRSVSWYQQTPGQGLQFLFEYFSETQRNKGNFPGRFSGRQFSNSRSEMNVSTLELGDSALYLCASSLTTSGETQYFGPGTRLLVL.

This chain links TRBV19 with TRBJ2-4; no firm D call. Germline CDR1 is LNHDA and CDR2 is SQIVND (reference sequence). With 7 bases removed from V and 1 base from J, the gap between germline ends came to 14 bases. The CDR3 spans 15 residues. The CDR3 nucleotides read TGTGCCAGTACAGCCACGGCCGGGGCCAAAAACATTCAGTACTTC. It specifies CASTATAGAKNIQYF.

This clone has just a few counts. CDR3 sequence reads: CASSSGQTYEQYF. For the CDR3, the DNA is TGTGCCAGCAGCTCAGGACAGACCTACGAGCAGTACTTC. The rearrangement links TRBV11-3 to TRBJ2-7, with D possibly matching TRBD1 (6 bases). Germline V gene lookup returns CDR1 SGHNT and CDR2 YENEEA. The CDR3 runs to 13 residues. The V and J ends lost 4 bases and 2 bases respectively, with 9 bases between them.

V usage is TRBV7-9 and J usage is TRBJ2-2; 8 nucleotides agree with TRBD1. Germline V gene sequence: CDR1 SEHNR, CDR2 FQNEAQ (reference sequence). The CDR3 totals 17 residues. Trimming removed 4 bases from V and 4 bases from J; junction bases left unmatched: 11. The CDR3 is CASSSLRDRSVTGELFF. Written as DNA, the CDR3 is TGTGCCAGCAGCTCTTTACGGGACAGGTCGGTCACCGGGGAGCTGTTTTTT.

This clone was seen more than once but under ten times. This chain connects TRBV18 to TRBJ2-4, with 12 bases fitting TRBD1. V lost 3 bases, J lost 7 bases, and 7 bases stayed unmatched. The CDR3 runs to 16 residues. Germline V lookup: CDR1 KGHSH, CDR2 LQKENI. The CDR3 protein is CASSPPGTGGYNIQYF. The CDR3 DNA sequence: TGTGCCAGCTCACCGCCCGGGACAGGGGGCTACAACATTCAGTACTTC.

V usage is TRBV7-2 and J usage is TRBJ2-5, with 7 nucleotides matching TRBD1. Germline CDR1 SGHTA, CDR2 FQGNSA. This CDR3 has 15 amino acids. Germline trimming cut 4 bases from V and 0 bases from J; bases unmatched to any gene: 5. The CDR3 DNA sequence: TGTGCCAGCAGCTCCTACGGACAGGACCAAGAGACCCAGTACTTC. Protein sequence: CASSSYGQDQETQYF.

This clone was counted only a few times. This chain uses TRBV30 with TRBJ2-5; D possibly matches TRBD1 or TRBD2 (5 bases each). V was trimmed by 4 bases and J by 9 bases, leaving 18 bases between them. The CDR3 covers 13 residues. Germline assignment: CDR1 GTSNPN and CDR2 SVGIG (reference sequence). The CDR3 DNA follows: TGTGCCTGGAATCGGGACCGGCGTTTGGCCCAGTACTTC. It yields the protein CAWNRDRRLAQYF. The full variable domain, in which reference TRBV30 and TRBJ2-5 provide the parts outside the CDR3, is SQTIHQWPATLVQPVGSPLSLECTVEGTSNPNLYWYRQAAGRGLQLLFYSVGIGQISSEVPQNLSASRPQDRQFILSSKKLLLSDSGFYLCAWNRDRRLAQYFGPGTRLLVL.

This clone was seen only a few times. The gene calls are TRBV29-1 and TRBJ2-7; D call uncertain. Trimming stripped 7 bases from V and 2 bases from J, with 12 bases between. The CDR3 is made up of 12 amino acids. Germline assignment: CDR1 SQVTM and CDR2 ANQGSEA. DNA for the CDR3: TGCAGCGGGGCCGTAGGGCCCTACGAGCAGTACTTC. It yields the protein CSGAVGPYEQYF.

This clone was recorded a few times. V is TRBV19 and J is TRBJ1-1; D remains ambiguous. Looked up from germline, CDR1 is LNHDA and CDR2 is SQIVND (reference sequence). V was cut by 4 bases and J by 3 bases, with 9 bases left in between. The CDR3 loop spans 13 amino acids. In DNA, the CDR3 is TGTGCCAGTAGTAGGGGTATGGACACTGAAGCTTTCTTT. This translates into CASSRGMDTEAFF.